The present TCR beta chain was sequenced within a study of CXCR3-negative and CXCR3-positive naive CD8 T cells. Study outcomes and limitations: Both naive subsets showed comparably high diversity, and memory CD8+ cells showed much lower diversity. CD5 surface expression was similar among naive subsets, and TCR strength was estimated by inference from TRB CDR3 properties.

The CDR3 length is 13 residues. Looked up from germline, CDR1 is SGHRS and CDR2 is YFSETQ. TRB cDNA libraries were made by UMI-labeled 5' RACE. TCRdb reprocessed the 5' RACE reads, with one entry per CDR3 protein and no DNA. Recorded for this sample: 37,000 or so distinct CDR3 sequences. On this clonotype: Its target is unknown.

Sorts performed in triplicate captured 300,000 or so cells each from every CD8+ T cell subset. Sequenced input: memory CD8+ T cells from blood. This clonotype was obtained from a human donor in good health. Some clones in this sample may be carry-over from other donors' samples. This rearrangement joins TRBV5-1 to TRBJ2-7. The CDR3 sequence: CASREAGAYEQYF. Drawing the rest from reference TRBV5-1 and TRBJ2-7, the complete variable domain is KAGVTQTPRYLIKTRGQQVTLSCSPISGHRSVSWYQQTPGQGLQFLFEYFSETQRNKGNFPGRFSGRQFSNSRSEMNVSTLELGDSALYLCASREAGAYEQYFGPGTRLTVT.